This T cell receptor (beta chain) was identified during a study of cytomegalovirus exposure and HLA in healthy donors. Study results and limitations: Presence/absence analyses treated sequencing depth as roughly uniform across donors. A missense variant in DCLRE1C was later tied to TCR beta V- and J-gene trimming. Indistinguishable V segments, including TRBV6-2 and TRBV6-3, were excluded.

As concerns this clone: Its antigen is unidentified.

PCR primers comprised 60 Vbeta and 13 Jbeta primers. Study processing details: The authors later counted about 80 million unique TCR beta chains, roughly 11 million of them shared. The repertoire was sequenced with immunoSEQ multiplex PCR; TCRdb's copy has only in-frame clones and lacks some. The DNA was the basis for D and trimming; V, J and clone size are from that table. The sample consists of around 140,000 clones, 75% to 80% of them appearing once. V gave up 2 bases and J gave up 8 bases; unmatched junction bases: 8. CDR1 and CDR2 (germline): SGHRS, YFSETQ. The CDR3 covers 14 residues. The sequenced material came from PBMCs. The TCR sequence derives from a woman aged 60-75 years in good health and CMV-seronegative. The chain links TRBV5-1 to TRBJ1-2, with 8 bases fitting TRBD1. For the CDR3, the DNA is TGCGCCAGCAGCTTCCACAGGGGGGTAGGAGGCTACACCTTC. Translating it yields CASSFHRGVGGYTF.